This T cell receptor (beta chain) emerged from a study of T-cell memory formation after mild COVID-19. This clonotype has only a few counts. V was pared by 5 bases and J by 0 bases, with 15 bases between. CDR3 length: 16 amino acids. CDR1 and CDR2 (germline): SGHTA, FQGNSA. TCRdb ran MiXCR on the 5' RACE reads and lists one entry per CDR3 protein. This table holds approximately 260,000 distinct CDR3 sequences, 16% found once. The origin of this receptor is a man between 18 and 35 years old who had mild COVID-19 (a few samples of this study predate the infection). Cell type and time point are not known. The sequenced sample consisted of PBMCs or a T cell subset sorted from them (not recorded which). This chain uses TRBV7-2 with TRBJ2-3; tentatively, D is TRBD1 or TRBD2 (6 bases each). The CDR3 DNA reads TGTGCCAGCAGCCCCCGCCGGGGGCGGAGCACAGATACGCAGTATTTT. It yields the protein CASSPRRGRSTDTQYF. Full variable domain (rest looked up from reference TRBV7-2 and TRBJ2-3): GAGVSQSPSNKVTEKGKDVELRCDPISGHTALYWYRQSLGQGLEFLIYFQGNSAPDKSGLPSDRFSAERTGGSVSTLTIQRTQQEDSAVYLCASSPRRGRSTDTQYFGPGTRLTVL.